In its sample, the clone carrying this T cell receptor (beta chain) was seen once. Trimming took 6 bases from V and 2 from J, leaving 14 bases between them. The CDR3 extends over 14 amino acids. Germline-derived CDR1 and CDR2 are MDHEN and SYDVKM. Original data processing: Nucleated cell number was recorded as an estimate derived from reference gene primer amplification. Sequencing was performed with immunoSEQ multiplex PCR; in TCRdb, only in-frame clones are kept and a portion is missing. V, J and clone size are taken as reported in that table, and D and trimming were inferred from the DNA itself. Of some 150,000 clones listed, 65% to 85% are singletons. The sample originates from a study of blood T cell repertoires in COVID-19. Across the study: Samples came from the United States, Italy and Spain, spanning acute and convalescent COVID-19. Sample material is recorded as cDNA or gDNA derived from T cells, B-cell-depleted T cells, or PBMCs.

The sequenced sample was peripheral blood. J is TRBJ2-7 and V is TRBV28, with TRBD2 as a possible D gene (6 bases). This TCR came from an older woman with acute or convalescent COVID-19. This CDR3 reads CASRDRDSTYEQYF. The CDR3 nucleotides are TGTGCCAGCAGGGATCGGGACTCCACCTACGAGCAGTACTTC.